The subject of this entry is one T cell receptor beta chain. Per the original methods: Reference gene primer amplification yielded estimated nucleated cell counts. This table comes from immunoSEQ multiplex PCR, and its TCRdb copy is limited to in-frame clones, with some not included. The DNA gave D and trimming, while V, J and clone size come from that table. The profile covers fewer than 150,000 clones, with 70% to 90% appearing a single time and about a sixth taken by the ten largest. The data derive from a study of blood T cell repertoires in COVID-19. Study background: The samples span acute and convalescent COVID-19 from the United States, Italy and Spain. The cDNA or gDNA used as material had been derived from T cells, B-cell-depleted T cells, or PBMCs.

V was clipped by 1 base and J by 1 base, with 10 bases between them. Germline V CDR1 and CDR2: LNHNV, YYDKDF (reference sequence). The CDR3 is made up of 15 amino acids. Sequencing input: peripheral blood. The receptor was isolated from a woman aged 45 to 65 who had recovered from COVID-19. The V gene is TRBV15, the J gene TRBJ1-1; D is unclear. The CDR3 here is CATSRALTQNTEAFF. For the CDR3, the DNA is TGTGCCACCAGCAGAGCCTTGACACAGAACACTGAAGCTTTCTTT.